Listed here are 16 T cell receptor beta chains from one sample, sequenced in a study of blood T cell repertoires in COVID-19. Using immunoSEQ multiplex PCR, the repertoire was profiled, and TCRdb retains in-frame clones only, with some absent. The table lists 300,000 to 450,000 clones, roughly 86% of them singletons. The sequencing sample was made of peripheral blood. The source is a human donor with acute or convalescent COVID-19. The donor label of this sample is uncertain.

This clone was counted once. The CDR3 here is CASSQGGARGNQPQHF. In nucleotides, the CDR3 is TGTGCCAGCAGCCAAGGAGGGGCTCGCGGCAATCAGCCCCAGCATTTT. The gene calls are TRBV6-6 and TRBJ1-5; a weak D match, TRBD1 (5 bases). The CDR3 consists of 16 residues. The V end was cut by 6 bases, the J end by 2 bases, with 17 bases between. Germline-derived CDR1 and CDR2 are MNHNY and SVGAGI (reference sequence).

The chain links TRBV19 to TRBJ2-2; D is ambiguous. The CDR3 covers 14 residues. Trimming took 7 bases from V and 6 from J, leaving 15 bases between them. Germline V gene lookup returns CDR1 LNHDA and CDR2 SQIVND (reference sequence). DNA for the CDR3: TGTGCCAGTACCCCCCCAATCCACTCCGGGGAGCTGTTTTTT. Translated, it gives CASTPPIHSGELFF.

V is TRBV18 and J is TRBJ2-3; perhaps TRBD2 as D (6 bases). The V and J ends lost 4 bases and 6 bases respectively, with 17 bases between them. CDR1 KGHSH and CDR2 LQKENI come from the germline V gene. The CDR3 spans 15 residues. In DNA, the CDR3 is TGTGCCAGCTCACTACGGGACTCCGGGGCGGATACGCAGTATTTT. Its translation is CASSLRDSGADTQYF.

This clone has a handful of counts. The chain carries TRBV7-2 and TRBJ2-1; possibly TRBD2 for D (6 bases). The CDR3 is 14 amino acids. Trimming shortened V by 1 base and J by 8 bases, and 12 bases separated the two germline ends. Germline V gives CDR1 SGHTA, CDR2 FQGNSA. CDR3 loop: CASSLGRVSDEQFF. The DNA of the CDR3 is TGTGCCAGCAGCTTAGGGAGGGTTTCCGATGAGCAGTTCTTC.

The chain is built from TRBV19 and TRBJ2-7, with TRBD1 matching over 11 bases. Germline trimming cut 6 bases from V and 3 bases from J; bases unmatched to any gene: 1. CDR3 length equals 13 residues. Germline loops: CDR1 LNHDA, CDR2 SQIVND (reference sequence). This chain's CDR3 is CASSGTGGYEQYF. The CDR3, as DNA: TGTGCCAGTAGCGGGACAGGGGGCTACGAGCAGTACTTC. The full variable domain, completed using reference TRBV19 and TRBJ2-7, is DGGITQSPKYLFRKEGQNVTLSCEQNLNHDAMYWYRQDPGQGLRLIYYSQIVNDFQKGDIAEGYSVSREKKESFPLTVTSAQKNPTAFYLCASSGTGGYEQYFGPGTRLTVT.

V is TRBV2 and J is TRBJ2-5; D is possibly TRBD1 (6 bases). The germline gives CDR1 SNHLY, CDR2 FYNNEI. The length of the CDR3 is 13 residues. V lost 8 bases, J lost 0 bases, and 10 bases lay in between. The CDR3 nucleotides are TGTGCCAGCTACGGGACACACCAAGAGACCCAGTACTTC. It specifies CASYGTHQETQYF. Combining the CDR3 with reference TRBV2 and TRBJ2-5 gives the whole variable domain EPEVTQTPSHQVTQMGQEVILRCVPISNHLYFYWYRQILGQKVEFLVSFYNNEISEKSEIFDDQFSVERPDGSNFTLKIRSTKLEDSAMYFCASYGTHQETQYFGPGTRLLVL.

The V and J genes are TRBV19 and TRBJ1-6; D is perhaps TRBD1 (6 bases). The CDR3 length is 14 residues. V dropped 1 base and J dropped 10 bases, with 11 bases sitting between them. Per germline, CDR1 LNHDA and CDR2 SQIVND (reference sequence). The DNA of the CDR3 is TGTGCCAGTAGTATAGCGGGGGGGCAATCACCCCTCCACTTT. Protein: CASSIAGGQSPLHF. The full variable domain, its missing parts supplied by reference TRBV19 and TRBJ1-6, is DGGITQSPKYLFRKEGQNVTLSCEQNLNHDAMYWYRQDPGQGLRLIYYSQIVNDFQKGDIAEGYSVSREKKESFPLTVTSAQKNPTAFYLCASSIAGGQSPLHFGNGTRLTVT.

CDR3 in amino acids: CASSLQDYTGELFF. The CDR3 bases are TGTGCCAGCAGCCTCCAGGATTACACCGGGGAGCTGTTTTTT. V and J are TRBV2 and TRBJ2-2; D unclear. V shed 6 bases and J shed 3 bases, with 11 bases lying between them. CDR3 size: 14 residues. The V gene's germline CDR1 is SNHLY and CDR2 FYNNEI.

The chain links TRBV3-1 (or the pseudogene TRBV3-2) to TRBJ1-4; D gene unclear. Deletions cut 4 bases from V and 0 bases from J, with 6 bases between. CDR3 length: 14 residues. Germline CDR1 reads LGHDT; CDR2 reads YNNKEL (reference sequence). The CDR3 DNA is TGTGCCAGCAGCCTAACACCAACTAATGAAAAACTGTTTTTT. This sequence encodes CASSLTPTNEKLFF.

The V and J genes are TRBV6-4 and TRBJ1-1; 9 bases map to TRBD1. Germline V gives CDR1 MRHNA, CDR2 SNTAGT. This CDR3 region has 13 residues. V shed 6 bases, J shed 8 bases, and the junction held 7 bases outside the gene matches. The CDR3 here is CASRGGQGEEAFF. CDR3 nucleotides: TGTGCCAGCAGGGGGGGACAGGGAGAAGAAGCTTTCTTT.

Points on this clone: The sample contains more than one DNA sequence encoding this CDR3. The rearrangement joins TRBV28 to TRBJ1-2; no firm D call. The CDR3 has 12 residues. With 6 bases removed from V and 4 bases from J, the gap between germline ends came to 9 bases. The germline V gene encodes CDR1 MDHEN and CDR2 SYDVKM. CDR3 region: CASRLTAYGYTF. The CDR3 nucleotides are TGTGCCAGCAGGCTTACAGCCTATGGCTACACCTTC.

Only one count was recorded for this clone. The CDR3 nucleotides read TGTGCAACCGGGGACACACACAATGAGCAGTTCTTC. It translates to CATGDTHNEQFF. This chain links TRBV27 with TRBJ2-1, with a tentative D call TRBD1 (6 bases). The CDR3 consists of 12 residues. CDR1 MNHEY and CDR2 SMNVEV come from the germline V gene (reference sequence).

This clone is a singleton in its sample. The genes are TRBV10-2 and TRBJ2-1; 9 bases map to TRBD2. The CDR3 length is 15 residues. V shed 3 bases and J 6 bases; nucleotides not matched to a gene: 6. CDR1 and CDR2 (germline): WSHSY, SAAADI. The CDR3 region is CASSEIAGVLNEQFF. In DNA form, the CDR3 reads TGCGCCAGCAGTGAAATAGCGGGAGTGCTCAATGAGCAGTTCTTC.

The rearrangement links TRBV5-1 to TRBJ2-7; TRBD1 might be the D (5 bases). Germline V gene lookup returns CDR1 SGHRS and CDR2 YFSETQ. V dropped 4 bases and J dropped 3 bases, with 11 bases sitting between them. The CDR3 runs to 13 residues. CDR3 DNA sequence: TGCGCCAGCAGCCTGCCTCAGGGCTACGAGCAGTACTTC. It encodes CASSLPQGYEQYF. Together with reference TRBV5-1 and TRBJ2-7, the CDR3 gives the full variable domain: KAGVTQTPRYLIKTRGQQVTLSCSPISGHRSVSWYQQTPGQGLQFLFEYFSETQRNKGNFPGRFSGRQFSNSRSEMNVSTLELGDSALYLCASSLPQGYEQYFGPGTRLTVT.

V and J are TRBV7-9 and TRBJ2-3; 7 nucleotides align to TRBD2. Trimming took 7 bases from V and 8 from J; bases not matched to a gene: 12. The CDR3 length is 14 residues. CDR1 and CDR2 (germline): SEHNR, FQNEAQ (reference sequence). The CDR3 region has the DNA TGTGCCAGCACCCCAAGCGGGGCCGGGAGTACGCAGTATTTT. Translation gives CASTPSGAGSTQYF.

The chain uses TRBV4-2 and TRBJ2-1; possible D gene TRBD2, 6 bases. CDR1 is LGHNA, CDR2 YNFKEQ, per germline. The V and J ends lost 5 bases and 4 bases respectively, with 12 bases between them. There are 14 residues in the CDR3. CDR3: CASSGSRGYNEQFF. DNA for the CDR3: TGTGCCAGCAGCGGAAGCCGGGGGTACAATGAGCAGTTCTTC.